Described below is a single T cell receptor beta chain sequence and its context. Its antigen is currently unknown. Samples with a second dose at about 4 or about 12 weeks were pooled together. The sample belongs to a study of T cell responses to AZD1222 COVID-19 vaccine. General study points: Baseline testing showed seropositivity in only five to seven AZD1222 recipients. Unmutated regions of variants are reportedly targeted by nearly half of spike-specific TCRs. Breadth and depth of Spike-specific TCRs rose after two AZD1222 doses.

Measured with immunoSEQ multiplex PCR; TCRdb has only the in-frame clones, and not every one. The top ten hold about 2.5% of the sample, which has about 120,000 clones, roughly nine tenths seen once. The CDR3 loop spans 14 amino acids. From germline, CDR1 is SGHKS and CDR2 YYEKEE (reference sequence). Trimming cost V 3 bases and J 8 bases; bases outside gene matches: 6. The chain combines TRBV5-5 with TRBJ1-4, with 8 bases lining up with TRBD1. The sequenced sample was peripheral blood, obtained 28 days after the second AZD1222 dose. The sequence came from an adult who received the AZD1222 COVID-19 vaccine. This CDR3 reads CASSSTGVNEKLFF. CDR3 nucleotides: TGTGCCAGCAGCTCGACAGGGGTTAACGAAAAACTGTTTTTT. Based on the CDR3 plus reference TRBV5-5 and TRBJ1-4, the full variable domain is DAGVTQSPTHLIKTRGQQVTLRCSPISGHKSVSWYQQVLGQGPQFIFQYYEKEERGRGNFPDRFSARQFPNYSSELNVNALLLGDSALYLCASSSTGVNEKLFFGSGTQLSVL.